This T cell receptor (beta chain) was recorded in a study of blood T cells in healthy people across ages. This CDR3 contains 15 residues. Germline V gives CDR1 DFQATT, CDR2 SNEGSKA (reference sequence). A second PCR of 7 to 11 cycles used a sample-barcoded 5' primer and a J-beta primer mix. MiXCR, applied by TCRdb to the 5' RACE reads, yields one record per CDR3 protein. This sample yields roughly 650,000 distinct CDR3 sequences, of which about 30% are seen a single time; about 16% belongs to the top ten. As regards this clonotype: A junction boundary mismatches the germline segment, possibly from a read error.

The V and J genes are TRBV20-1 and TRBJ2-1, with D possibly TRBD1 on 7 matching bases. The TCR comes from a woman of 80 years or more in good health. The specimen sequenced was blood. The CDR3 here is CSAGDRQGGSDERFF. CDR3 coding DNA: TGCAGTGCTGGCGACCGACAGGGAGGCAGCGATGAGCGGTTCTTC.